The rows below give T cell receptor beta chains drawn from one sample of a study of CD8 T cells in Susac syndrome. TCRdb re-called the immunoSEQ multiplex PCR reads through MiXCR, storing one row per CDR3 protein. The sample includes about 210,000 distinct CDR3 sequences, 95% of them seen just once. The sequencing sample was made of CD4+ T cells from PBMCs. These receptor sequences come from a human donor with multiple sclerosis. Both conserved end residues are part of each CDR3. Each record gives: V gene, J gene, CDR3 protein.

>TRBV5-6|TRBJ1-6
CASSYGDRGNSPLHF
>TRBV28|TRBJ2-7
CASTDGAGRYEQYF
>TRBV23-1|TRBJ1-2
CASSPPGSTYGYTF
>TRBV5-6|TRBJ2-1
CASSFDYSSYTEQFF
>TRBV14|TRBJ2-1
CASSHPTSGFYNEQFF
>TRBV3-1|TRBJ2-3
CASSQLGARTDTQYF
>TRBV18|TRBJ2-5
CASSPSKETQYF
>TRBV6-2/TRBV6-3|TRBJ1-4
CASSNRGSRTNEKLFF
>TRBV12-3/TRBV12-4|TRBJ2-7
CASSLGGQGFSYEQYF
>TRBV7-9|TRBJ2-1
CASSLDLGSYNEQFF
>TRBV20-1|TRBJ2-2
CSAKLAGNTGELFF
>TRBV5-1|TRBJ2-3
CASSPQADTQYF
>TRBV7-9|TRBJ2-7
CASSQAGGGEQYF
>TRBV27|TRBJ1-6
CASSLQGAGSPLHF
>TRBV15|TRBJ2-5
CATSDGQGVPETQYF
>TRBV3-1|TRBJ2-7
CASSLKGGYEQYF
>TRBV6-2/TRBV6-3|TRBJ2-5
CASSSGSETQYF
>TRBV25-1|TRBJ2-1
CASSAEGRGDNEQFF
>TRBV3-1|TRBJ2-3
CASSPAISDTQYF
>TRBV10-3|TRBJ1-6
CAITPGHRDSPLHF
>TRBV18|TRBJ2-2
CASSAGAHTGELFF
>TRBV28|TRBJ1-5
CAIQGGNQPQHF
>TRBV27|TRBJ2-3
CASSPAFAGPSYF
>TRBV6-5|TRBJ1-1
CASSYRGGGEAFF
>TRBV30|TRBJ1-1
CAWSSQGGTEAFF
>TRBV9|TRBJ2-1
CASSVATSGYNEQFF
>TRBV29-1|TRBJ2-7
CSVVGLASREQYF
>TRBV29-1|TRBJ2-1
CSVEVVSYNEQFF
>TRBV3-1|TRBJ1-1
CASSQEAGRPEAFF
>TRBV5-1|TRBJ2-7
CASSSGTIPYEQYF
>TRBV20-1|TRBJ2-2
CSARPFNTGELFF
>TRBV5-1|TRBJ1-1
CASRDVGPNTEAFF
>TRBV28|TRBJ2-7
CASRDRGLGEQYF
>TRBV20-1|TRBJ2-1
CSAIPRVNEQFF
>TRBV20-1|TRBJ1-2
CSAQPGEGGYTF
>TRBV5-4|TRBJ2-1
CASSLTSGRSSYNEQFF
>TRBV5-6|TRBJ1-2
CASSLAQGPGYTF
>TRBV20-1|TRBJ1-5
CSAGQGSNQPQHF
>TRBV7-9|TRBJ2-6
CASSAQISGANVLTF
>TRBV29-1|TRBJ2-2
CSVEKYTGELFF
>TRBV5-6|TRBJ2-3
CASSLGQKTQYF
>TRBV29-1|TRBJ1-1
CSVGAGVGLRTEAFF
>TRBV10-3|TRBJ2-7
CAISVNHYEQYF
>TRBV3-1|TRBJ2-1
CASSQDHVTNEQFF